The 5 T cell receptor beta chains given below trace back to one sample, sequenced in a study of blood T cell repertoires in COVID-19 (dated by TCRdb to 2018 to 2021). Libraries were prepared through the immunoSEQ multiplex PCR assay. TCRdb obtained this table from immuneACCESS and retained in-frame rearrangements with V and J assigned. These tables miss some clones; where compared with another copy, unresolved V genes account for less than half of the shortfall, and the remainder is unexplained. The sample table holds around 70,000 clones, of which around three quarters were seen once. Of the sample, less than 20% is held by the ten largest clones. Sequencing used peripheral blood. These receptors were taken from a human donor in a cohort sampled during active COVID-19.

The chain links TRBV15 to TRBJ2-1; tentatively, D is TRBD1 (6 bases). This CDR3 is built from 16 residues. Trimming shortened V by 7 bases and J by 5 bases, and 21 bases separated the two germline ends. Germline V lookup: CDR1 LNHNV, CDR2 YYDKDF (reference sequence). The CDR3 sequence: CATTIRGSVVNNEQFF. CDR3 sequence (DNA): TGTGCCACCACCATCAGGGGCTCCGTGGTCAACAATGAGCAGTTCTTC.

The gene calls are TRBV28 and TRBJ2-5; 7 bases map to TRBD2. The CDR3 spans 17 residues. Germline CDR1 reads MDHEN; CDR2 reads SYDVKM. Trimming removed 6 bases from V and 4 bases from J; junction bases left unmatched: 17. For the CDR3, the DNA is TGTGCCAGCAGCCCTATCCGCCAACTTAGGGAGGGAGAGACCCAGTACTTC. Encoded protein: CASSPIRQLREGETQYF.

The sample holds a few counts of this clone. The chain joins TRBV19 to TRBJ2-2; tentatively, D is TRBD2 (6 bases). This CDR3 has 15 residues. CDR1 is LNHDA and CDR2 is SQIVND in the germline V gene (reference sequence). V lost 6 bases, J lost 7 bases, and 18 bases lay in between. CDR3 DNA sequence: TGTGCCAGTAGCACATTGTGGGGGGTTGGCGGGGAGCTGTTTTTT. Its protein product is CASSTLWGVGGELFF.

This clone was picked up a small number of times. The chain recombines TRBV3-1 (or the pseudogene TRBV3-2) with TRBJ1-2, with D possibly being TRBD1 (5 bases). Germline V lookup: CDR1 LGHDT, CDR2 YNNKEL (reference sequence). Trimming took off 3 bases at V and 0 bases at J, with 20 bases between the two ends. The CDR3 sequence is 18 residues long. CDR3 in amino acids: CASSHDTSFGGPNYGYTF. In DNA form, the CDR3 reads TGTGCCAGCAGCCACGATACGTCATTCGGGGGACCTAACTATGGCTACACCTTC.

The rearrangement joins TRBV29-1 to TRBJ2-7; TRBD1 might be the D (7 bases). Germline CDR1 SQVTM, CDR2 ANQGSEA. The CDR3 consists of 12 residues. The ends were cut back, 6 bases at V and 5 bases at J, with 14 bases in the middle. Here the CDR3 DNA reads TGCAGCGTCAGACAGGGAGGCGACGAGCAGTACTTC. Translated: CSVRQGGDEQYF.